The 6 T cell receptor beta chains below all came from one sample that was sequenced in a study of T cells in Graves' hyperthyroidism and ophthalmopathy. Authors of the study amplified TCR beta CDR3 regions from RNA transcripts. RT-PCR in the first round (using the HTBI primer set) targeted the TCR CDR3. One entry per CDR3 protein, called by TCRdb with MiXCR from the multiplex PCR reads. Seen here are about 640,000 distinct CDR3 sequences, less than 25% observed once, and the top ten hold 30% to 40%. Sample: blood. Receptor source: a man aged 25 to 40 with Graves' ophthalmopathy.

The V call is TRBV20-1, the J call TRBJ1-3, with D possibly TRBD1 on 5 matching bases. V was trimmed by 5 bases and J by 0 bases, leaving 11 bases between them. CDR1 and CDR2 from the germline V gene are DFQATT and SNEGSKA (reference sequence). CDR3 size: 14 residues. The DNA for the CDR3 is TGCAGTGCTGTAGGGGTTAGCTCTGGAAACACCATATATTTT. Translation: CSAVGVSSGNTIYF.

The V gene is TRBV7-2, the J gene TRBJ2-2; TRBD1 aligns across 7 bases. This CDR3 spans 16 amino acids. The germline V gene encodes CDR1 SGHTA and CDR2 FQGNSA. The J segment lost 0 bases and the V segment lost 5 bases, leaving 6 bases of the junction unmatched. The CDR3 reads CASSTDRVPNTGELFF. The CDR3 nucleotides are TGTGCCAGCAGCACAGACAGGGTCCCGAACACCGGGGAGCTGTTTTTT.

This chain links TRBV6-1 with TRBJ1-1; weak D call: TRBD1 (6 bases). Germline V gene lookup returns CDR1 MNHNS and CDR2 SASEGT. V gave up 5 bases and J gave up 0 bases, with 13 bases separating them. This CDR3 is built from 15 residues. The CDR3 is CASSPRGGMNTEAFF. The CDR3 bases are TGTGCCAGCAGTCCTCGGGGGGGCATGAACACTGAAGCTTTCTTT.

The chain carries TRBV7-8 and TRBJ2-7; 9 positions agree with TRBD2. Per germline, CDR1 SGHVS and CDR2 FQNEAQ. Losses at the gene ends were 4 bases for V and 2 bases for J; bases not matched to a gene: 3. The CDR3 is made up of 14 amino acids. DNA of the CDR3: TGTGCCAGCAGCTCTAGCGGGACCCCCTACGAGCAGTACTTC. Its protein product is CASSSSGTPYEQYF.

The chain recombines TRBV15 with TRBJ1-5; D remains unclear. V lost 1 base and J 9 bases, leaving 13 bases between the germline ends. Germline values: CDR1 LNHNV, CDR2 YYDKDF (reference sequence). The CDR3 consists of 14 residues. CDR3 protein: CATSRGTDEMPQHF. CDR3 DNA sequence: TGTGCCACCAGCAGAGGGACCGATGAGATGCCCCAGCATTTT.

This clonotype appeared a few times. CDR3 loop: CASSSPTDRAGELFF. Written as DNA, the CDR3 is TGTGCCAGCAGCTCCCCGACAGATCGCGCCGGGGAGCTGTTTTTT. The rearrangement uses TRBV6-1 and TRBJ2-2, with D perhaps matching TRBD1 (5 bases). V lost 6 bases, J lost 6 bases, and 17 bases lay in between. Germline assignment: CDR1 MNHNS and CDR2 SASEGT. The CDR3 contains 15 residues.